This entry lists 18 T cell receptor beta chains sequenced from one sample in a study of cytomegalovirus exposure and HLA in healthy donors. This PCR relied on a set of 60 Vbeta primers and 13 Jbeta primers. Here immunoSEQ multiplex PCR was the method, and the copy in TCRdb shows in-frame clones only, minus some. The clone table shows 130,000 or so clones, with the ten largest holding about 1.8%. Sequenced input: PBMCs. The receptors derive from a young man in good health and CMV-seronegative.

J is TRBJ1-6 and V is TRBV28, with no clear D. CDR3 length equals 16 residues. Germline CDR1 MDHEN, CDR2 SYDVKM. Trimming removed 3 bases from V and 2 bases from J, with 11 bases in between. CDR3 sequence reads: CASSLGRATYNSPLHF. The DNA of the CDR3 is TGTGCCAGCAGTTTGGGCCGCGCTACCTATAATTCACCCCTCCACTTT.

The V and J genes are TRBV19 and TRBJ2-7; 8 bases match TRBD1. This CDR3 has 15 amino acids. V shed 3 bases and J 0 bases; nucleotides not matched to a gene: 4. Germline CDR1 and CDR2: LNHDA and SQIVND (reference sequence). The CDR3 bases are TGTGCCAGTAGTATTATGGGACAGGCCTCCTACGAGCAGTACTTC. This codes for CASSIMGQASYEQYF.

This chain uses TRBV5-3 with TRBJ2-1; no reliable D call. TRBV5-3 is an open reading frame, and its role is uncertain. V lost 1 base to trimming and J lost 6 bases, with 8 bases between them. The CDR3 sequence is 13 residues long. This chain's CDR3 is CARSLPRINEQFF. The DNA for the CDR3 is TGTGCCAGAAGCTTGCCTAGAATCAATGAGCAGTTCTTC.

The chain joins TRBV14 to TRBJ1-2; D perhaps matches TRBD1 (6 bases). CDR3 size: 15 residues. Germline loops: CDR1 SGHDN, CDR2 FVKESK. V was trimmed by 4 bases and J by 5 bases, leaving 17 bases between them. CDR3 sequence reads: CASSPQGSEIYGYTF. The CDR3 nucleotides are TGTGCCAGCAGCCCGCAGGGGAGTGAGATATATGGCTACACCTTC.

The chain combines TRBV27 with TRBJ2-7, with D perhaps matching TRBD2 (5 bases). The CDR3 totals 14 residues. CDR1 MNHEY and CDR2 SMNVEV come from the germline V gene (reference sequence). The V gene lost 5 bases and the J gene lost 2 bases, with 13 bases spanning the gap. CDR3 nucleotides: TGTGCCAGCAGTCCCAGGTTCGGGGCCTACGAGCAGTACTTC. Residues: CASSPRFGAYEQYF.

This chain connects TRBV10-3 to TRBJ1-4; weak D call: TRBD1 (6 bases). CDR1 is ENHRY, CDR2 SYGVKD, per germline. The CDR3 is 16 residues long. The V end was cut by 6 bases, the J end by 5 bases, with 19 bases between. The CDR3 sequence is CAIRTLRGRLNEKLFF. DNA for the CDR3: TGTGCCATCAGAACCCTCAGGGGCCGCCTCAATGAAAAACTGTTTTTT.

This chain links TRBV19 with TRBJ2-1; tentative D call: TRBD2 (5 bases). The germline V gene encodes CDR1 LNHDA and CDR2 SQIVND (reference sequence). This CDR3 spans 14 amino acids. V was pared by 5 bases and J by 3 bases, with 11 bases between. The CDR3 bases are TGTGCCAGTAGTCCCGGTGGAGGCTACAATGAGCAGTTCTTC. Its translation is CASSPGGGYNEQFF.

The rearrangement joins TRBV5-6 to TRBJ1-1, with no clear D. Germline V gene sequence: CDR1 SGHDT, CDR2 YYEEEE. The CDR3 sequence is 14 residues long. Trimming shortened V by 4 bases and J by 0 bases, and 10 bases separated the two germline ends. The CDR3, as DNA: TGTGCCAGCAGCCCCCGGGGTATGAACACTGAAGCTTTCTTT. Protein: CASSPRGMNTEAFF.

The chain combines TRBV9 with TRBJ2-7, with D tentatively TRBD2 (6 bases). Germline CDR1 and CDR2: SGDLS and YYNGEE. Trimming pared 4 bases from V and 3 bases from J, leaving 14 bases between. CDR3 length: 14 amino acids. The CDR3 loop is CASSPGGTGYEQYF. The CDR3 nucleotides read TGTGCCAGCAGCCCCGGGGGTACGGGCTACGAGCAGTACTTC. The entire variable domain, with the rest obtained from reference TRBV9 and TRBJ2-7, is as follows: DSGVTQTPKHLITATGQRVTLRCSPRSGDLSVYWYQQSLDQGLQFLIQYYNGEERAKGNILERFSAQQFPDLHSELNLSSLELGDSALYFCASSPGGTGYEQYFGPGTRLTVT.

This chain connects TRBV11-1 to TRBJ2-1; D may be TRBD2 (5 bases). The germline V and J ends were trimmed by 4 bases and 8 bases, with 12 bases remaining between them. The length of the CDR3 is 13 residues. Looked up from germline, CDR1 is SGHAT and CDR2 is FQDESV (reference sequence). CDR3 amino acids: CASSSRTRDEQFF. The CDR3 region has the DNA TGTGCCAGCAGCTCCCGGACTCGGGATGAGCAGTTCTTC.

The chain combines TRBV7-9 with TRBJ1-2; the D is unclear. From germline, CDR1 is SEHNR and CDR2 FQNEAQ (reference sequence). Trimming shortened V by 8 bases and J by 5 bases, and 9 bases separated the two germline ends. The CDR3 is 11 residues long. Here the CDR3 reads CASSLPYGYTF. The CDR3 coding sequence is TGTGCCAGCTCTCTACCGTATGGCTACACCTTC.

V gene TRBV6-5 combines with J gene TRBJ2-3; D ambiguous. The CDR3 length is 13 residues. Between the trimmed V and J ends, which lost 6 bases and 3 bases, there was a span of 10 bases. Looked up from germline, CDR1 is MNHEY and CDR2 is SVGAGI. Here the CDR3 reads CASRTGLTDTQYF. The CDR3 DNA reads as TGTGCCAGCAGAACCGGGTTGACAGATACGCAGTATTTT.

The rearrangement uses TRBV4-2 and TRBJ2-7; D gene unclear. V lost 4 bases and J lost 3, with 10 bases in between. This CDR3 contains 13 residues. Germline lookup yields CDR1 LGHNA and CDR2 YNFKEQ. The CDR3 protein is CASSPSESYEQYF. CDR3 coding DNA: TGTGCCAGCAGCCCCTCGGAGAGCTACGAGCAGTACTTC.

This chain uses TRBV5-1 with TRBJ2-7; TRBD1 agrees at 8 bases. V dropped 3 bases and J dropped 3; count of bases not matched to a gene: 5. CDR1 is SGHRS, CDR2 YFSETQ, per germline. The CDR3 has 14 residues. The CDR3 DNA reads as TGCGCCAGCAGCTCCAGACAGGGGAACTACGAGCAGTACTTC. Its protein product is CASSSRQGNYEQYF.

The gene calls are TRBV10-3 and TRBJ1-1; D may be TRBD1 (6 bases). Germline loops: CDR1 ENHRY, CDR2 SYGVKD. V gave up 6 bases and J gave up 5 bases, with 10 bases separating them. The CDR3 length is 12 residues. This chain's CDR3 is CAIRGTGTEAFF. In DNA form, the CDR3 reads TGTGCCATCAGGGGAACAGGGACTGAAGCTTTCTTT.

The V call is TRBV7-9, the J call TRBJ1-6; D is unresolved. The germline V gene has CDR1 SEHNR and CDR2 FQNEAQ (reference sequence). CDR3 length equals 12 residues. V was pared by 1 base and J by 14 bases, with 9 bases between. CDR3 protein: CASSLESLSLHF. The CDR3 DNA is TGTGCCAGCAGCTTAGAGAGCCTGTCCCTCCACTTT.

V and J are TRBV7-9 and TRBJ2-7; maybe TRBD1 (6 bases). V lost 3 bases to trimming and J lost 6 bases, with 15 bases between them. This CDR3 comprises 14 residues. The germline V gene has CDR1 SEHNR and CDR2 FQNEAQ (reference sequence). The CDR3 DNA reads as TGTGCCAGCAGCTTCCGGGACAAGCCGCGCGAGCAGTACTTC. Protein: CASSFRDKPREQYF.

V gene TRBV27 combines with J gene TRBJ2-7; 9 bases align to TRBD1. The germline V gene has CDR1 MNHEY and CDR2 SMNVEV (reference sequence). Trimming cost V 3 bases and J 3 bases; bases outside gene matches: 6. The CDR3 has 15 amino acids. The CDR3 DNA is TGTGCCAGCAGTTTGGTAGGGACAGGGATCTACGAGCAGTACTTC. Protein product: CASSLVGTGIYEQYF.